This T cell receptor (beta chain) was sequenced for a study of radiation and T cells in renal cell carcinoma. Study results and caveats: From baseline, blood top tumor clonotypes peaked at 2 weeks post-radiation.

Time point of the sample: blood 4 weeks post-SBRT, at nephrectomy. The treatment here: 15 Gy SBRT to primary tumor, nephrectomy 4 weeks later. Nephrectomy followed 15 Gy stereotactic body radiation by 4 weeks. Note on this clone: The antigen is unknown.

Here immunoSEQ multiplex PCR was the method, and the copy in TCRdb shows in-frame clones only, minus some. The table includes around 81,000 clones, approximately 86% detected once. The CDR3 has 16 amino acids. Germline V CDR1 and CDR2: SGDLS, YYNGEE. With 3 bases clipped from V and 5 bases from J, the junction kept 5 bases outside the gene matches. The V and J genes are TRBV9 and TRBJ2-1; 13 nucleotides line up with TRBD2. This TCR was recovered from a man aged 50-60 years with renal cell carcinoma. This material consisted of blood, taken from a patient whose treatment included radiotherapy and nephrectomy. The CDR3 spells CASSGMTSGRNNEQFF. DNA of the CDR3: TGTGCCAGCAGCGGGATGACTAGCGGGAGGAACAATGAGCAGTTCTTC.